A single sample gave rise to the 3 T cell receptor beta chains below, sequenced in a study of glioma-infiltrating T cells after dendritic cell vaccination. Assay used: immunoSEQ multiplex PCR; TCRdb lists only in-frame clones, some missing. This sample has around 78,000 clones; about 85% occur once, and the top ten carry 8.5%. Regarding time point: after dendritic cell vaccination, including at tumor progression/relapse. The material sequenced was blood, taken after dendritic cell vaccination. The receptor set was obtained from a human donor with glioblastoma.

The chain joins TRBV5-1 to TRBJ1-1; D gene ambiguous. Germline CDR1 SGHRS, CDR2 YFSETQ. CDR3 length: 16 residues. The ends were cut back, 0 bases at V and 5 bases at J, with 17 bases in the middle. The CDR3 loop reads CASSLEGGLGETEAFF. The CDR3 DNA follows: TGCGCCAGCAGCTTGGAAGGAGGACTGGGCGAGACTGAAGCTTTCTTT. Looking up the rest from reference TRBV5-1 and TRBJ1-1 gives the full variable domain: KAGVTQTPRYLIKTRGQQVTLSCSPISGHRSVSWYQQTPGQGLQFLFEYFSETQRNKGNFPGRFSGRQFSNSRSEMNVSTLELGDSALYLCASSLEGGLGETEAFFGQGTRLTVV.

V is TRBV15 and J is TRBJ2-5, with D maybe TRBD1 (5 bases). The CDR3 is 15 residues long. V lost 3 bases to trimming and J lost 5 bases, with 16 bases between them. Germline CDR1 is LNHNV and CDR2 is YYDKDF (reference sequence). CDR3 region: CATSSPRVGVETQYF. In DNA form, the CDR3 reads TGTGCCACCAGCAGCCCACGCGTAGGGGTGGAGACCCAGTACTTC.

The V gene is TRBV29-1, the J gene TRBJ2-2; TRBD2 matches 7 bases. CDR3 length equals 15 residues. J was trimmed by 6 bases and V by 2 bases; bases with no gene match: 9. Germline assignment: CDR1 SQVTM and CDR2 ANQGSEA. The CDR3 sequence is CSVESLRERAGELFF. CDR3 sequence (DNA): TGCAGCGTTGAAAGCCTGCGGGAGCGGGCCGGGGAGCTGTTTTTT.